This TCR beta chain is drawn from a study of graft-versus-host responses after intestinal transplantation (dated by TCRdb to the early 2020s). Looking at the study overall: Multivisceral, liver-intestinal, or isolated intestinal transplants were received by the recipients. Every recipient was given anti-thymocyte globulin induction, then maintenance tacrolimus and steroids for 2 to 4 years. To identify alloreactive clones, pre-transplant mixed lymphocyte reaction products were sequenced and compared with unstimulated pre-transplant donor and recipient T cells. Samples from a few later patients were sequenced in-house on an Illumina MiSeq with MiXCR processing rather than by the commercial service. A peak of at least 4% donor T cells among recipient peripheral blood mononuclear cells was the definition used for donor T cell macrochimerism. Graft-versus-host and host-versus-graft alloreactive T cell clones were tracked in the graft, circulation and bone marrow after intestinal transplantation using bulk TCR-beta CDR3 sequencing. Of the roughly 25 intestinal transplant recipients enrolled in the cohort, one of whom was a retransplant, a few patients without pretransplant specimens were excluded.

Inclusive of the bounding cysteine and phenylalanine, the CDR3 is 16 residues long. The DNA shown is the 48-base CDR3, in frame from base 1. Trimming at the junction amounts to 5 bases on V and 1 base on J, and the germline ends lie 17 bases apart. CDR1 and CDR2 are drawn from the germline V gene: MDHEN, SYDVKM. The time point label of this sample denotes: cells obtained before transplantation from donor or recipient. CD3+CD4+ and CD3+CD8+ populations were FACS-sorted from unstimulated pre-transplant donor and recipient cells taken from spleen or lymph nodes. In the case of this clone: This clone's antigen is unknown. No base-level quality is on record; no much larger clone is a single base apart.

Overall study outcomes, separate from this receptor: GvH clones turned up in recipient bone marrow, with some appearing earlier in ileal mucosa or blood, a pattern consistent with an intestinal mucosal origin. Early after transplant, declines in HvG clones were associated with peak levels of circulating GvH clones. The conclusions were limited by the relatively low number and heterogeneity of the intestinal transplant patients. In the allografts of patients with donor T cell macrochimerism, GvH to HvG T cell clonal ratios were high.

The method was the immunoSEQ multiplex PCR assay. For most patients, genomic DNA was isolated using the Qiagen DNeasy Blood and Tissue Kit and was shipped frozen to Adaptive Biotechnologies for TCR sequencing. For most patients, high-throughput TCR-beta CDR3 sequencing of genomic DNA was performed by Adaptive Biotechnologies. In the original analysis: Adaptive's ImmunoSEQ software supplied the TCR sequencing data for 15 to 20 patients, while MiXCR and VDJtools were used to process a few other patients. To correct CD4 versus CD8 sorting errors, sequences present in both subsets at a frequency ratio below 5:1 were removed. CDR3 nucleotide sequences shared between donor and recipient were removed because the origin of such sequences could not be assigned. Alloreactive clones required at least 2-fold expansion over unstimulated cells and minimum CFSE-low frequency of 0.002% (template counts) or 0.001% (read counts). Mappable clones were those detected in sequenced pre-transplant spleen, lymph node, or MLR CFSE-low populations of the donor or recipient. The cumulative frequency of alloreactive clones was calculated as a percentage of all sequences, weighted by copy number. TCRdb obtained this table from immuneACCESS and retained in-frame rearrangements with V and J assigned. These tables miss some clones; where compared with another copy, unresolved V genes account for less than half of the shortfall, and the remainder is unexplained. V and J calls and clone size are copied from that table; D and trimming were computed from the DNA. A total of approximately 81,000 clones appear in this sample, 87% of them only once. The ten largest account for over 7% of the sample.

The receptor was derived from a human donor who was the organ donor for an intestinal transplant. The V and J segments used are TRBV28 and TRBJ1-1; TRBD1 is a possible D gene, resting on 5 matching bases. The sequences come from unstimulated CD8+ T cells sorted from spleen or lymph node cells, collected before transplant. The nucleotides read TGTGCCAGCAGTCCAGGACGTTGGGGGGGGAACACTGAAGCTTTCTTT. It codes for CASSPGRWGGNTEAFF.